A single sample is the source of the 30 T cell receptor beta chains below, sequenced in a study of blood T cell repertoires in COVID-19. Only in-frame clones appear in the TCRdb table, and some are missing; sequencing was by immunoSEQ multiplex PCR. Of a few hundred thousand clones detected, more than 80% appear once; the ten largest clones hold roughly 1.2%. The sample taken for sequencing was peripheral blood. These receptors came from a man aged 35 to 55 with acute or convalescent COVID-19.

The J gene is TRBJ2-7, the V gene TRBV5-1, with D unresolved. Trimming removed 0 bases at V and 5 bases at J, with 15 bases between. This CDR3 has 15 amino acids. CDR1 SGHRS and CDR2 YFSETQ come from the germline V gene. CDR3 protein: CASSLGSHSPNEQYF. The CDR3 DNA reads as TGCGCCAGCAGCTTGGGTTCTCACAGTCCAAACGAGCAGTACTTC.

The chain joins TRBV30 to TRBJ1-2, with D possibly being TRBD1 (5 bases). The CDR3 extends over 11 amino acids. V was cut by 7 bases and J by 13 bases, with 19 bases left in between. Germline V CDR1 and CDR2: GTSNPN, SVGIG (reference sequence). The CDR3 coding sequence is TGTGCCTTTGAGATAGGGGCGTCTTTCACCTTC. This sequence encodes CAFEIGASFTF.

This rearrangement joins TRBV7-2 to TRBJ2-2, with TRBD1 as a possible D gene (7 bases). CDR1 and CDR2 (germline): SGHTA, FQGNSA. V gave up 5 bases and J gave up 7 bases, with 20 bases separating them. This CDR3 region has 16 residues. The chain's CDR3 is CASSLRQGGDGGELFF. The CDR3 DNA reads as TGTGCCAGCAGCCTAAGGCAGGGGGGAGATGGCGGGGAGCTGTTTTTT.

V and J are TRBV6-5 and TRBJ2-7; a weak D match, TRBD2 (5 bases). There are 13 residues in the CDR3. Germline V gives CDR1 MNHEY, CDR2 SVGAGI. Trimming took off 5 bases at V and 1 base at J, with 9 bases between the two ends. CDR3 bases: TGTGCCAGCAGTCGGACTCAATCCTACGAGCAGTACTTC. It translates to CASSRTQSYEQYF.

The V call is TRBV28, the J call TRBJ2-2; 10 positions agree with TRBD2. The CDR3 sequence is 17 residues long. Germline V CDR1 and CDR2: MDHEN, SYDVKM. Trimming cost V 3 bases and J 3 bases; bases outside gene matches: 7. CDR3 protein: CASSFQREGRDTGELFF. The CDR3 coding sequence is TGTGCCAGCAGTTTTCAGCGGGAGGGCCGGGACACCGGGGAGCTGTTTTTT. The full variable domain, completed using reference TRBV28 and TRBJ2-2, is DVKVTQSSRYLVKRTGEKVFLECVQDMDHENMFWYRQDPGLGLRLIYFSYDVKMKEKGDIPEGYSVSREKKERFSLILESASTNQTSMYLCASSFQREGRDTGELFFGEGSRLTVL.

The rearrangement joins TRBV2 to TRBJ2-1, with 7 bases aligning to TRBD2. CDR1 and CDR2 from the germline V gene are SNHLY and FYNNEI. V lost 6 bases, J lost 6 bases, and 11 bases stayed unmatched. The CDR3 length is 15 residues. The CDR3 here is CASRALAAIFNEQFF. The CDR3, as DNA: TGTGCCAGCAGGGCCCTAGCGGCGATTTTCAATGAGCAGTTCTTC.

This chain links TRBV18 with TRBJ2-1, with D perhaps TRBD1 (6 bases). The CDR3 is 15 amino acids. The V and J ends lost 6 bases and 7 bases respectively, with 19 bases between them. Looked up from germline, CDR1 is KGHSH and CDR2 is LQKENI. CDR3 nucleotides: TGTGCCAGCTCTTACGGACAGTCAAAGGCGAATGAGCAGTTCTTC. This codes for CASSYGQSKANEQFF.

This CDR3 is CASSLQSGRNEQYF. The CDR3 DNA reads as TGCGCCAGCAGCTTGCAATCAGGGAGGAACGAGCAGTACTTC. This chain joins TRBV5-1 and TRBJ2-7; tentative D call: TRBD2 (6 bases). The CDR3 is made up of 14 amino acids. Germline CDR1 and CDR2: SGHRS and YFSETQ. V was pared by 1 base and J by 5 bases, with 13 bases between.

CDR3 residues: CASSFDRGQGYTF. DNA of the CDR3: TGTGCCAGCAGTTTCGACAGGGGGCAAGGCTACACCTTC. The genes are TRBV27 and TRBJ1-2, with 10 nucleotides matching TRBD1. Germline values: CDR1 MNHEY, CDR2 SMNVEV (reference sequence). The CDR3 covers 13 residues. V was pared by 3 bases and J by 8 bases, with 3 bases of the junction left unmatched.

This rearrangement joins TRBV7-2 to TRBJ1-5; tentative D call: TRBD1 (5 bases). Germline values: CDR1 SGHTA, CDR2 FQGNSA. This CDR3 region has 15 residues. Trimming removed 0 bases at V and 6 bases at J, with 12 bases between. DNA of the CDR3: TGTGCCAGCAGCTTAGCGGGGGGAGGGACTCAGCCCCAGCATTTT. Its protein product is CASSLAGGGTQPQHF.

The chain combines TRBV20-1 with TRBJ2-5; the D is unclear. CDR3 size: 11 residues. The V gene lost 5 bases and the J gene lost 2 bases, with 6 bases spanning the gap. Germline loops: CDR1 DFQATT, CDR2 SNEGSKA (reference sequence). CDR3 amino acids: CSADRQETQYF. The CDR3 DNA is TGCAGTGCTGATAGACAAGAGACCCAGTACTTC.

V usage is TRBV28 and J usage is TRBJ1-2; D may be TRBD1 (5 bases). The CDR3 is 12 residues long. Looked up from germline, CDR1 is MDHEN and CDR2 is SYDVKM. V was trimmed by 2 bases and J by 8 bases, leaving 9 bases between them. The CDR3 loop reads CASSLTGEGYTF. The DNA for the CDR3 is TGTGCCAGCAGTTTAACGGGGGAAGGCTACACCTTC.

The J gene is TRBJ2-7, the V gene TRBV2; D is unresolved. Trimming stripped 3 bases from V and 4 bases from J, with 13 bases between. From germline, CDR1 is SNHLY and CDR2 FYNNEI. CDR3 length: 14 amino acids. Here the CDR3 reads CASSDPSAVYEQYF. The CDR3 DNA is TGTGCCAGCAGTGACCCGAGCGCTGTGTACGAGCAGTACTTC.

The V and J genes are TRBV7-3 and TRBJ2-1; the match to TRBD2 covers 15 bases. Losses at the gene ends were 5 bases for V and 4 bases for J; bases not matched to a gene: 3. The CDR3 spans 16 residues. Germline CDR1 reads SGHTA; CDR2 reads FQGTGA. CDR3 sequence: CASSGTSGGPYNEQFF. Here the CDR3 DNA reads TGTGCCAGCAGCGGGACTAGCGGGGGGCCTTACAATGAGCAGTTCTTC.

CDR3 sequence: CASSQSGGYPVSYEQYF. The CDR3 DNA reads as TGTGCCAGCAGCCAATCCGGCGGGTACCCCGTCTCCTACGAGCAGTACTTC. The rearrangement uses TRBV14 and TRBJ2-7, with D perhaps TRBD2 (5 bases). V was cut by 2 bases and J by 0 bases, with 17 bases left in between. The CDR3 extends over 17 amino acids. Germline V gives CDR1 SGHDN, CDR2 FVKESK.

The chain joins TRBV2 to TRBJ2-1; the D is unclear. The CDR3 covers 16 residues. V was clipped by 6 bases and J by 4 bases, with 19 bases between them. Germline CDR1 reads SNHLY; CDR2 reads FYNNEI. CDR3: CASSLSMITLYNEQFF. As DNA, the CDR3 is TGTGCCAGCAGCCTATCAATGATTACTCTTTACAATGAGCAGTTCTTC.

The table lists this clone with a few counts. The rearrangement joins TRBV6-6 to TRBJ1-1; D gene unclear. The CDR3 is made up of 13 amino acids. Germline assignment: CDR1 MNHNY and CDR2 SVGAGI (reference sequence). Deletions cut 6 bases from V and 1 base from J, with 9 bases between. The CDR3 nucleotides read TGTGCCAGCAGCCAGGTGCGGAACACTGAAGCTTTCTTT. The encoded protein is CASSQVRNTEAFF.

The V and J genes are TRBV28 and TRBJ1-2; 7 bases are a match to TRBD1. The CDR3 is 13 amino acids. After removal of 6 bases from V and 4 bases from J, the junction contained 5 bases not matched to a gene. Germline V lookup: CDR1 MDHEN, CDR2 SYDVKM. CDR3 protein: CASRDDRAYGYTF. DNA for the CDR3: TGTGCCAGCAGAGATGACAGGGCCTATGGCTACACCTTC.

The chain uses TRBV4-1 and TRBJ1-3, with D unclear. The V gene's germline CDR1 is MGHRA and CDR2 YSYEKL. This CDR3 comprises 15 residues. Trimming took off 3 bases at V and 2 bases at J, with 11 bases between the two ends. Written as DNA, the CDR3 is TGCGCCAGCAGCCAGGCCTGGGGAGCTGGAAACACCATATATTTT. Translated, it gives CASSQAWGAGNTIYF.

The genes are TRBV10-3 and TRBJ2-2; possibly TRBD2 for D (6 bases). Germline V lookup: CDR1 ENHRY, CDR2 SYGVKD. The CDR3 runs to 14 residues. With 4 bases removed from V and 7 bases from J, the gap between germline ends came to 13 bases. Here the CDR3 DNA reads TGTGCCATCAGTGGCGAGCGGGCGGACGGGGAGCTGTTTTTT. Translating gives CAISGERADGELFF.

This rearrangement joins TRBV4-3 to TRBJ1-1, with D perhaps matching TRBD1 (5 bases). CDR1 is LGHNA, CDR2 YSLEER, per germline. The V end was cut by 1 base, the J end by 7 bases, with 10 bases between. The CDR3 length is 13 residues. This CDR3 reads CASSQGWGREAFF. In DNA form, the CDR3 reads TGCGCCAGCAGCCAAGGCTGGGGCCGTGAAGCTTTCTTT.

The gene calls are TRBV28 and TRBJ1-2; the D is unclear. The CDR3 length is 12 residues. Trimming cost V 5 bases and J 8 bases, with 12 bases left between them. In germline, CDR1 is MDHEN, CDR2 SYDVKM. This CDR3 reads CASSPDGVGYTF. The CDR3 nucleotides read TGTGCCAGCAGTCCCGACGGGGTGGGCTACACCTTC.

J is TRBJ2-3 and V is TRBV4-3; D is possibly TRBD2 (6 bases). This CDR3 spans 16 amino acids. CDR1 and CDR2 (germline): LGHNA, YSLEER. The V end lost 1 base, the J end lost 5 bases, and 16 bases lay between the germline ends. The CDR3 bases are TGCGCCAGCAGCCAAGTCTCTAATGCGGGGAGAGATACGCAGTATTTT. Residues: CASSQVSNAGRDTQYF.

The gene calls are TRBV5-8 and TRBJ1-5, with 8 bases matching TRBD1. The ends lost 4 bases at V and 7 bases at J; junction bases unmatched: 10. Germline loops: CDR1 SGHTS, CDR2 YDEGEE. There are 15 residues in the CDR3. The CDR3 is CASSTQITGGQPQHF. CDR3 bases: TGTGCCAGCAGCACACAAATCACAGGGGGACAGCCCCAGCATTTT.

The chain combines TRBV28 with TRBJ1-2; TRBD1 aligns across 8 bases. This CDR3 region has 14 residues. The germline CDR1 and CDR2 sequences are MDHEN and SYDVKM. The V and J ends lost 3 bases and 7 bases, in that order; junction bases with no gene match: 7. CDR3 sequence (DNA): TGTGCCAGCAGTTTTGACAGGGGCCAGGGTGGCTACACCTTC. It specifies CASSFDRGQGGYTF.

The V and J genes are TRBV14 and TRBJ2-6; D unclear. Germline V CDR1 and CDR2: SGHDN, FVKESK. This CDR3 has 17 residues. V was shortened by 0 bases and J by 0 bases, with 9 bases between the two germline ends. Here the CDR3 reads CASSQDLISSGANVLTF. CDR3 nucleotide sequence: TGTGCCAGCAGCCAAGATCTGATTAGCTCTGGGGCCAACGTCCTGACTTTC.

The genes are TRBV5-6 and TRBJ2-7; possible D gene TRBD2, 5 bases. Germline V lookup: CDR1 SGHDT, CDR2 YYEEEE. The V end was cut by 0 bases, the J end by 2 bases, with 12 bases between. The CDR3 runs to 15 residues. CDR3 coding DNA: TGTGCCAGCAGCTTGGTAGGGAGCCCAGCCTACGAGCAGTACTTC. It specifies CASSLVGSPAYEQYF.

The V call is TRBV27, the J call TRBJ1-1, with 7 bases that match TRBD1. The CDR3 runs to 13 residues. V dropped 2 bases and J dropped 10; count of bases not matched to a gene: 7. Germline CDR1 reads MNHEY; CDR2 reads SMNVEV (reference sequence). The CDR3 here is CASSLGPDRAAFF. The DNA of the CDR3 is TGTGCCAGCAGTTTAGGGCCCGACAGGGCAGCTTTCTTT.

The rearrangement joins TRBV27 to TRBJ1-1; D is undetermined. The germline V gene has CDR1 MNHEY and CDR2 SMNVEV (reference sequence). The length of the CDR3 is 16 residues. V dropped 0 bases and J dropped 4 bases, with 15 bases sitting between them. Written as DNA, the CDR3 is TGTGCCAGCAGTTTATCGAGCGGGTTGTTAAGCACTGAAGCTTTCTTT. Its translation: CASSLSSGLLSTEAFF.

The CDR3 DNA is TGTGCCACCCCGGACTTTCAGCCCCCAGAGACCCAGTACTTC. Translating gives CATPDFQPPETQYF. This chain links TRBV27 with TRBJ2-5, with a tentative D call TRBD2 (5 bases). Per germline, CDR1 MNHEY and CDR2 SMNVEV (reference sequence). Between the trimmed V and J ends, which lost 10 bases and 4 bases, there was a span of 19 bases. The CDR3 is made up of 14 amino acids.